A selection of T cell receptor beta chains follows, all from one sample in a study of control samples from healthy donors and cancer patients. Using immunoSEQ multiplex PCR, the repertoire was profiled, and TCRdb retains in-frame clones only, with some absent. In the table there are about 160,000 clones, 90% to 95% of which are singletons. The source material was PBMCs. Receptors originate from a man aged 60 to 75 with colorectal cancer. Both conserved end residues are part of each CDR3. The order of the fields is V gene, D gene, clone size, J gene, CDR3 protein, CDR3 DNA. A D gene is named only where the DNA matches it firmly. Clone sizes are given selectively: once, few, many, or a class where the clone is expanded.

>TRBV6-5|.|.|TRBJ1-2
CASSIQGNYGYTF
TGTGCCAGCAGCATACAGGGCAACTATGGCTACACCTTC
>TRBV9|TRBD2|once|TRBJ2-2
CASSMTGGGSTGELFF
TGTGCCAGCAGCATGACTGGCGGGGGATCAACCGGGGAGCTGTTTTTT
>TRBV6-2/TRBV6-3|.|.|TRBJ1-1
CASSYPTVQGEAFF
TGTGCCAGCAGTTACCCGACGGTCCAGGGTGAAGCTTTCTTT
>TRBV5-5|.|.|TRBJ1-4
CASSLVGGNYEKLFF
TGTGCCAGCAGCTTGGTAGGGGGGAATTACGAAAAACTGTTTTTT
>TRBV20-1|.|.|TRBJ1-1
CSASRSWDLGNTEAFF
TGCAGTGCTAGTAGGTCCTGGGACCTAGGGAACACTGAAGCTTTCTTT
>TRBV5-1|.|.|TRBJ1-2
CASSLGSQDTNYGYTF
TGCGCCAGCAGCTTGGGTAGCCAGGACACTAACTATGGCTACACCTTC
>TRBV7-2|.|.|TRBJ2-3
CASSPGAEGADTQYF
TGTGCCAGCAGCCCAGGGGCAGAGGGGGCAGATACGCAGTATTTT
>TRBV5-1|.|.|TRBJ2-7
CASSLWQGPYEQYF
TGCGCCAGCAGCTTATGGCAGGGACCCTACGAGCAGTACTTC
>TRBV7-2|.|.|TRBJ1-4
CASRKNAMTSNEKLFF
TGTGCCAGCAGAAAAAATGCCATGACGAGCAATGAAAAACTGTTTTTT
>TRBV5-1|TRBD2|.|TRBJ2-3
CASSLGTSGVRTDTQYF
TGCGCCAGCAGCTTGGGGACTAGCGGGGTTCGCACAGATACGCAGTATTTT
>TRBV4-3|TRBD1|.|TRBJ1-4
CASSQGQGGEKLFF
TGCGCCAGCAGCCAAGGACAGGGTGGGGAAAAACTGTTTTTT
>TRBV18|.|.|TRBJ2-3
CASSPSLRDTQYF
TGTGCCAGCTCACCGAGCCTGCGGGATACGCAGTATTTT
>TRBV7-9|TRBD1|.|TRBJ2-7
CASSLTTGNYEQYF
TGTGCCAGCAGCCTCACGACAGGGAACTACGAGCAGTACTTC
>TRBV6-6|TRBD1|.|TRBJ2-7
CASSRPATGNIAEQYF
TGTGCCAGCAGTCGGCCCGCGACAGGGAACATAGCCGAGCAGTACTTC
>TRBV30|.|.|TRBJ1-2
CAWIKGRPLSDYGYTF
TGTGCCTGGATCAAGGGGAGGCCCCTGTCAGACTATGGCTACACCTTC